This TCR beta chain was recorded in a study of shared clonotypes between healthy human individuals. Study information: Per-donor plates numbered three CD4 naive, three CD4 memory, two CD8 naive and one CD8 memory.

This CDR3 spans 15 amino acids. After removal of 5 bases from V and 6 bases from J, the junction contained 10 bases not matched to a gene. CDR1 is SGHNT and CDR2 is YENEEA in the germline V gene. Original data processing: Without quality scores, immunoSEQ junctional reads could not be filtered like full-length reads. Sequenced by immunoSEQ multiplex PCR; TCRdb stores in-frame clones only, minus some. Clone size and V and J calls were adopted from that table, with D and trimming inferred from the DNA. The sample has fewer than 400,000 clones, over 65% seen once. In regard to this clone: Its antigen is unknown.

General study results and limits: A handful of donors had roughly 5.2% of their naive CD4 clonotypes in common. Among donors, the sharing of clonotypes was expected to be influenced by sequencing depth.

This chain connects TRBV11-3 to TRBJ2-1, with TRBD2 identical over 7 bases. The sequence was obtained from a young man in good health. The sequenced sample consisted of memory CD4+ T cells sorted from blood. Sample subset: CD45RA-negative fraction. CDR3 protein: CASSVRGDWANEQFF. The CDR3 DNA is TGTGCCAGCAGCGTACGGGGGGACTGGGCCAATGAGCAGTTCTTC.